The next 31 T cell receptor beta chains were all read from a single sample in a study of T cell responses to AZD1222 COVID-19 vaccine. Libraries were prepared by immunoSEQ multiplex PCR; TCRdb keeps only in-frame clonotypes and omits some of them. The table shows 95,000 to 150,000 clones, with roughly 88% occurring only once. This sample comprised peripheral blood, obtained 28 days after the second AZD1222 dose. These receptors originate from an adult who received the AZD1222 COVID-19 vaccine.

This chain links TRBV11-1 with TRBJ1-6; D is undetermined. CDR1 and CDR2 from the germline V gene are SGHAT and FQDESV (reference sequence). The CDR3 is 14 amino acids. Trimming took off 3 bases at V and 8 bases at J, with 11 bases between the two ends. The CDR3, as DNA: TGTGCCAGCAGCTTGACCGATCGGGATTCACCCCTCCACTTT. It encodes CASSLTDRDSPLHF.

J is TRBJ1-2 and V is TRBV2, with a possible D match to TRBD1 (5 bases). The CDR3 runs 13 residues. Germline lookup yields CDR1 SNHLY and CDR2 FYNNEI. Trimming took off 2 bases at V and 4 bases at J, with 8 bases between the two ends. The CDR3 sequence is CASSERQGYGYTF. Here the CDR3 DNA reads TGTGCCAGCAGTGAAAGGCAGGGCTATGGCTACACCTTC.

The table lists this clone with a few counts. This rearrangement joins TRBV6-5 to TRBJ2-1; 9 nucleotides match TRBD2. CDR3 length: 16 amino acids. V dropped 0 bases and J dropped 4; count of bases not matched to a gene: 4. Germline V CDR1 and CDR2: MNHEY, SVGAGI. The CDR3 DNA follows: TGTGCCAGCAGTTACTCGCCTAGCGGGGTTTACAATGAGCAGTTCTTC. Translated, it gives CASSYSPSGVYNEQFF.

This chain links TRBV5-5 with TRBJ1-6, with D perhaps TRBD1 (5 bases). The CDR3 is made up of 14 amino acids. Trimming pared 0 bases from V and 4 bases from J, leaving 5 bases between. The germline gives CDR1 SGHKS, CDR2 YYEKEE (reference sequence). CDR3 residues: CASSLEGYNSPLHF. CDR3 bases: TGTGCCAGCAGCTTGGAGGGGTATAATTCACCCCTCCACTTT.

The rearrangement uses TRBV6-6 and TRBJ1-2, with a weak D call TRBD1 (5 bases). CDR3 size: 11 residues. V lost 7 bases to trimming and J lost 3 bases, with 6 bases between them. Per the germline V gene, CDR1 is MNHNY and CDR2 is SVGAGI (reference sequence). This CDR3 is CASKQDYGYTF. Here the CDR3 DNA reads TGTGCCAGCAAACAGGACTATGGCTACACCTTC.

The chain couples TRBV5-6 to TRBJ2-7; D might be TRBD1 (6 bases). Germline lookup yields CDR1 SGHDT and CDR2 YYEEEE. The V and J ends lost 2 bases and 2 bases respectively, with 11 bases between them. The CDR3 contains 14 residues. The CDR3 loop is CASSFDRNPYEQYF. DNA for the CDR3: TGTGCCAGCAGCTTCGACAGGAACCCCTACGAGCAGTACTTC.

This sequence joins TRBV5-6 and TRBJ2-3; 13 nucleotides agree with TRBD2. This CDR3 has 18 residues. With 4 bases clipped from V and 2 bases from J, the junction kept 10 bases outside the gene matches. Germline lookup yields CDR1 SGHDT and CDR2 YYEEEE. CDR3 protein: CASSPTSGGAPNTDTQYF. The CDR3 nucleotides are TGTGCCAGCAGCCCTACTAGCGGGGGGGCTCCAAACACAGATACGCAGTATTTT.

Notes on this clone: This sample also contains other DNA sequences that code for the same CDR3. The J gene is TRBJ1-6, the V gene TRBV9, with TRBD1 as a possible D gene (5 bases). Trimming left V 1 base short and J 9 bases short, with 11 bases between. The CDR3 sequence is 14 residues long. CDR1 and CDR2 (germline): SGDLS, YYNGEE. The CDR3: CASSVSQGLSPLHF. The CDR3 DNA follows: TGTGCCAGCAGCGTAAGCCAGGGACTTTCACCCCTCCACTTT.

This clone was recorded once. V usage is TRBV28 and J usage is TRBJ1-6; 7 positions match TRBD1. The CDR3 spans 16 residues. Germline CDR1 is MDHEN and CDR2 is SYDVKM. V trimming: 3 bases; J trimming: 5 bases; junction bases outside the gene matches: 7. CDR3 residues: CASSLWSRGDNSPLHF. The CDR3 bases are TGTGCCAGCAGTTTGTGGTCCAGGGGGGATAATTCACCCCTCCACTTT.

The J gene is TRBJ2-2, the V gene TRBV6-5, with D uncertain. The length of the CDR3 is 13 residues. The V end was cut by 2 bases, the J end by 5 bases, with 6 bases between. Germline CDR1 MNHEY, CDR2 SVGAGI. The CDR3 bases are TGTGCCAGCAGTTACCTACTGACCGGGGAGCTGTTTTTT. This encodes CASSYLLTGELFF.

The J gene is TRBJ1-5, the V gene TRBV3-1 (or the pseudogene TRBV3-2), with D possibly TRBD1 on 5 matching bases. The V and J ends lost 3 bases and 7 bases respectively, with 19 bases between them. The V gene's germline CDR1 is LGHDT and CDR2 YNNKEL (reference sequence). The CDR3 is 16 residues long. CDR3 amino acids: CASSQDGKGLRQPQHF. In DNA, the CDR3 is TGTGCCAGCAGCCAGGATGGTAAGGGGCTACGGCAGCCCCAGCATTTT.

A few counts support this clone. J is TRBJ2-1 and V is TRBV6-4; tentatively, D is TRBD1 (6 bases). The CDR3 contains 13 residues. Germline CDR1 reads MRHNA; CDR2 reads SNTAGT. The germline V and J ends were trimmed by 6 bases and 5 bases, with 11 bases remaining between them. CDR3 in DNA: TGTGCCAGCAGCTACCGGGACAACAATGAGCAGTTCTTC. Translation gives CASSYRDNNEQFF.

The chain uses TRBV27 and TRBJ1-2; D possibly corresponds to TRBD1 (5 bases). CDR1 and CDR2 (germline): MNHEY, SMNVEV (reference sequence). V was trimmed by 0 bases and J by 5 bases, leaving 16 bases between them. The CDR3 runs 16 residues. DNA of the CDR3: TGTGCCAGCAGTTTATCCACAGGCCATCTCTCTTATGGCTACACCTTC. It encodes CASSLSTGHLSYGYTF.

The rearrangement uses TRBV2 and TRBJ1-6; TRBD1 matches at 11 bases. This CDR3 comprises 16 residues. J lost 6 bases, V lost 9 bases, and 10 bases had no gene match. Germline lookup yields CDR1 SNHLY and CDR2 FYNNEI. CDR3 DNA: TGTGCCAGTCATTCGCCGGGACAGGGGGTTAATTCACCCCTCCACTTT. Encoded protein: CASHSPGQGVNSPLHF.

This clone has more than one count but fewer than ten. The chain uses TRBV5-1 and TRBJ2-5; the D gene is possibly TRBD1 (6 bases). V was pared by 4 bases and J by 2 bases, with 12 bases between. The CDR3 loop spans 14 amino acids. CDR1 and CDR2 (germline): SGHRS, YFSETQ. This CDR3 is CASSLGHEQETQYF. Written as DNA, the CDR3 is TGCGCCAGCAGCCTGGGACACGAACAAGAGACCCAGTACTTC.

The gene calls are TRBV9 and TRBJ2-3; 7 bases agree with TRBD1. The junction had 7 bases not matched to a gene; V was cut back by 0 bases and J by 3 bases. Germline V gene lookup returns CDR1 SGDLS and CDR2 YYNGEE. CDR3 length equals 16 residues. This CDR3 reads CASSVGAMGQTDTQYF. In DNA, the CDR3 is TGTGCCAGCAGCGTAGGAGCTATGGGACAGACAGATACGCAGTATTTT.

V and J are TRBV7-3 and TRBJ2-3, with 7 bases fitting TRBD1. The CDR3 consists of 14 residues. The germline CDR1 and CDR2 sequences are SGHTA and FQGTGA. V was clipped by 4 bases and J by 3 bases; unmatched bases: 4. CDR3 residues: CASSSSTGTDTQYF. CDR3 bases: TGTGCCAGCAGCTCGTCGACAGGGACAGATACGCAGTATTTT.

V is TRBV7-9 and J is TRBJ1-4, with no clear D. Germline V gene data show CDR1 as SEHNR and CDR2 as FQNEAQ (reference sequence). This CDR3 is built from 16 residues. Trimming stripped 5 bases from V and 0 bases from J, with 13 bases between. CDR3 coding DNA: TGTGCCAGCAGCGGGCAGAGTATTGCAACTAATGAAAAACTGTTTTTT. Encoded protein: CASSGQSIATNEKLFF.

V and J are TRBV20-1 and TRBJ2-1; D gene unclear. CDR1 is DFQATT and CDR2 is SNEGSKA in the germline V gene (reference sequence). The V and J ends lost 3 bases and 0 bases respectively, with 12 bases between them. The CDR3 has 15 residues. In nucleotides, the CDR3 is TGCAGTGCTAGTGGGCAGACGAGCTCCTACAATGAGCAGTTCTTC. Translated: CSASGQTSSYNEQFF.

The chain recombines TRBV2 with TRBJ1-2; D unresolved. Germline V gives CDR1 SNHLY, CDR2 FYNNEI. This CDR3 spans 10 amino acids. CDR3 nucleotides: TGTGCAAGGAGGGACTATGGCTACACCTTC. This codes for CARRDYGYTF.

This chain links TRBV11-2 with TRBJ1-1; D possibly corresponds to TRBD1 (5 bases). This CDR3 spans 15 amino acids. V lost 5 bases and J 2 bases, leaving 15 bases between the germline ends. Germline loops: CDR1 SGHAT, CDR2 FQNNGV. The CDR3 DNA reads TGTGCCAGCAGCCCAAGGATGACAGTAAACACTGAAGCTTTCTTT. Amino acid sequence: CASSPRMTVNTEAFF.

The V gene is TRBV19, the J gene TRBJ2-7; the D call may be TRBD1 or TRBD2 (6 bases each). Germline V CDR1 and CDR2: LNHDA, SQIVND (reference sequence). This CDR3 region has 14 residues. V shed 9 bases and J shed 1 base, with 16 bases lying between them. The CDR3 DNA is TGTGCCAGCAGCCTGGGGGGCGGATCCTACGAGCAGTACTTC. Translation gives CASSLGGGSYEQYF.

The CDR3 DNA follows: TGTGCCAGCAGTTCTTTGGAGGTTCTTAATGAAAAACTGTTTTTT. This encodes CASSSLEVLNEKLFF. This sequence joins TRBV28 and TRBJ1-4; D not resolved. Germline V gene lookup returns CDR1 MDHEN and CDR2 SYDVKM. This CDR3 spans 15 amino acids. Trimming cost V 4 bases and J 4 bases, with 13 bases left between them. Filled out from reference TRBV28 and TRBJ1-4, the complete variable domain reads DVKVTQSSRYLVKRTGEKVFLECVQDMDHENMFWYRQDPGLGLRLIYFSYDVKMKEKGDIPEGYSVSREKKERFSLILESASTNQTSMYLCASSSLEVLNEKLFFGSGTQLSVL.

This clone was found once. The chain couples TRBV28 to TRBJ1-2; D call uncertain. With 6 bases removed from V and 0 bases from J, the gap between germline ends came to 23 bases. The CDR3 consists of 18 residues. In germline, CDR1 is MDHEN, CDR2 SYDVKM. This chain's CDR3 is CASRTDQINLSPNYGYTF. The DNA of the CDR3 is TGTGCCAGCAGAACGGACCAGATCAATCTATCTCCTAACTATGGCTACACCTTC.

The J gene is TRBJ1-1, the V gene TRBV5-1; no firm D call. The CDR3 contains 14 residues. Deletions cut 2 bases from V and 2 bases from J, with 10 bases between. Germline CDR1 is SGHRS and CDR2 is YFSETQ. CDR3 sequence: CASSLRPANTEAFF. In DNA form, the CDR3 reads TGCGCCAGCAGCTTAAGGCCAGCCAACACTGAAGCTTTCTTT.

In its sample, this clone was seen a few times. The same CDR3 is also encoded by other DNA sequences in this sample. This rearrangement joins TRBV29-1 to TRBJ1-2; D is perhaps TRBD1 (5 bases). The CDR3 is 12 amino acids. Germline CDR1 reads SQVTM; CDR2 reads ANQGSEA. The V end lost 4 bases, the J end lost 6 bases, and 12 bases lay between the germline ends. The CDR3 DNA sequence: TGCAGCGTTGTCCAGGGTGGCGATGGCTACACCTTC. Protein product: CSVVQGGDGYTF.

The rearrangement joins TRBV15 to TRBJ1-3; D is unclear. The CDR3 extends over 15 amino acids. Trimming cost V 1 base and J 2 bases, with 9 bases left between them. Germline CDR1 reads LNHNV; CDR2 reads YYDKDF (reference sequence). The CDR3 protein is CATSRGRVTGNTIYF. The CDR3 DNA is TGTGCCACCAGCAGAGGAAGGGTCACTGGAAACACCATATATTTT.

The chain couples TRBV4-1 to TRBJ1-5, with D unresolved. Trimming shortened V by 4 bases and J by 6 bases, and 19 bases separated the two germline ends. Per the germline V gene, CDR1 is MGHRA and CDR2 is YSYEKL. This CDR3 comprises 16 residues. The CDR3 region has the DNA TGCGCCAGCAGCCCTACCCCTGCATCCTCTGGTCAGCCCCAGCATTTT. The encoded protein is CASSPTPASSGQPQHF.

The chain couples TRBV6-5 to TRBJ2-7; D may be TRBD1 or TRBD2 (5 bases each). CDR1 MNHEY and CDR2 SVGAGI come from the germline V gene. V dropped 7 bases and J dropped 3 bases, with 16 bases sitting between them. The CDR3 has 14 amino acids. CDR3 in amino acids: CASTRSGTDYEQYF. The CDR3 nucleotides are TGTGCCAGCACGCGGTCAGGGACCGACTACGAGCAGTACTTC.

The gene calls are TRBV5-6 and TRBJ1-4; tentatively, D is TRBD1 (5 bases). Trimming left V 1 base short and J 8 bases short, with 15 bases between. The germline V gene encodes CDR1 SGHDT and CDR2 YYEEEE. The CDR3 sequence is 15 residues long. The CDR3 loop reads CASSLFGGNGEKLFF. DNA of the CDR3: TGTGCCAGCAGCTTGTTTGGGGGGAACGGAGAAAAACTGTTTTTT.

This clone has just one count. The rearrangement links TRBV3-1 (or the pseudogene TRBV3-2) to TRBJ1-1; the D gene is possibly TRBD1 (6 bases). V gave up 5 bases and J gave up 4 bases, with 8 bases separating them. Germline loops: CDR1 LGHDT, CDR2 YNNKEL (reference sequence). The CDR3 has 12 residues. CDR3 protein: CASSTGPTEAFF. CDR3 in DNA: TGTGCCAGCAGCACAGGGCCCACTGAAGCTTTCTTT.